What follows are 13 T cell receptor beta chains derived from one specimen sequenced in a study of patients and donors after allogeneic stem cell transplantation (TCRdb year 2020). Preparation of the library involved RT-PCR. The sequencer listed for this sample is NextSeq 550. TCRdb itself trimmed the public reads at Q25 with fastp, ran MiXCR and retained productive beta chains. For every CDR3 protein sequence, its rows merge into one entry that carries the most common genes and DNA. This sample gives 920,000 or so distinct CDR3 sequences in total; approximately 18% of them show up just once. The top ten hold around 6% of the sample. The sample was blood, either unsorted or a sorted T cell fraction (not recorded which). The receptors here all came from a human donor who was either an allogeneic HSCT recipient or a stem cell or donor lymphocyte infusion donor (not recorded which). It is not recorded whose cells these are; they may come from a transplant donor.

The CDR3 loop reads CAISESSLAGVTDTQYF. Written as DNA, the CDR3 is TGTGCCATCAGTGAGTCGAGCCTAGCGGGAGTGACAGATACGCAGTATTTT. This chain connects TRBV10-3 to TRBJ2-3; 10 bases align to TRBD2. Losses at the gene ends were 0 bases for V and 3 bases for J; bases not matched to a gene: 6. The CDR3 runs to 17 residues. Germline CDR1 is ENHRY and CDR2 is SYGVKD.

This rearrangement joins TRBV24-1 to TRBJ1-2, with D tentatively TRBD1 (5 bases). V was shortened by 4 bases and J by 0 bases, with 14 bases between the two germline ends. Germline V gene sequence: CDR1 KGHDR, CDR2 SFDVKD. The CDR3 contains 16 residues. The CDR3 coding sequence is TGTGCCACCAGTGACCCGGGGGTCAAAGCTAACTATGGCTACACCTTC. Its translation is CATSDPGVKANYGYTF.

This chain joins TRBV20-1 and TRBJ2-7; TRBD1 or TRBD2 may be the D gene (5 bases each). The V gene's germline CDR1 is DFQATT and CDR2 SNEGSKA (reference sequence). This CDR3 spans 15 amino acids. V was pared by 0 bases and J by 1 base, with 13 bases between. Here the CDR3 DNA reads TGCAGTGCTAGAGATAAGGGGACGGTATCCTACGAGCAGTACTTC. Translation: CSARDKGTVSYEQYF.

CDR3: CSASLGQGRSHPQHF. The DNA for the CDR3 is TGCAGTGCTTCCTTAGGACAGGGGCGTTCGCACCCCCAGCATTTT. The V call is TRBV20-1, the J call TRBJ1-5, with 9 bases matching TRBD1. The CDR3 has 15 amino acids. Looked up from germline, CDR1 is DFQATT and CDR2 is SNEGSKA (reference sequence). V trimming: 5 bases; J trimming: 10 bases; junction bases outside the gene matches: 15.

The table lists this clonotype with a few counts. V and J are TRBV27 and TRBJ2-6; D is ambiguous. With 4 bases removed from V and 0 bases from J, the gap between germline ends came to 10 bases. This CDR3 has 16 residues. Germline loops: CDR1 MNHEY, CDR2 SMNVEV (reference sequence). The CDR3 protein is CASSSIRDSGANVLTF. The CDR3 nucleotides read TGTGCCAGCAGTTCGATTAGGGACTCTGGGGCCAACGTCCTGACTTTC.

There are many counts of this clonotype. This sequence joins TRBV20-1 and TRBJ2-4; D remains ambiguous. The V end lost 4 bases, the J end lost 0 bases, and 7 bases lay between the germline ends. Germline CDR1 and CDR2: DFQATT and SNEGSKA (reference sequence). The CDR3 has 13 amino acids. CDR3 sequence: CSATQVAKNIQYF. The CDR3 DNA follows: TGCAGTGCTACCCAGGTAGCCAAAAACATTCAGTACTTC.

The table lists this clonotype with a count of one. The V call is TRBV6-2 or TRBV6-3, the J call TRBJ2-3; 14 nucleotides agree with TRBD2. The CDR3 is 17 amino acids. From germline, CDR1 is MNHEY and CDR2 SVGEGT. V lost 4 bases to trimming and J lost 9 bases; unmatched junction nucleotides: 12. CDR3 bases: TGTGCCAGCAGTTCCCTCGGGACTAGCGGGGGCCAGGTGACGCAGTATTTT. The encoded protein is CASSSLGTSGGQVTQYF.

This CDR3 reads CASTLAEGSYEQYF. CDR3 DNA sequence: TGTGCCAGCACCCTAGCGGAGGGCTCCTACGAGCAGTACTTC. V usage is TRBV12-3 or TRBV12-4 and J usage is TRBJ2-7, with 7 bases aligning to TRBD2. This CDR3 contains 14 residues. Germline trimming cut 7 bases from V and 0 bases from J; bases unmatched to any gene: 6.

This clonotype was counted a few times. The J gene is TRBJ1-2, the V gene TRBV4-1; TRBD1 agrees at 7 bases. Unmatched junction bases numbered 13, after V lost 3 bases and J lost 3 bases. The CDR3 spans 17 residues. The germline CDR1 and CDR2 sequences are MGHRA and YSYEKL. In nucleotides, the CDR3 is TGCGCCAGCAGCCAGGGGACAGTCAGCCAGCCTTACTATGGCTACACCTTC. This codes for CASSQGTVSQPYYGYTF.

This chain links TRBV2 with TRBJ2-1; D is possibly TRBD2 (5 bases). CDR1 is SNHLY, CDR2 FYNNEI, per germline. The CDR3 is made up of 14 amino acids. Trimming stripped 2 bases from V and 8 bases from J, with 13 bases between. Here the CDR3 reads CASSELNGSDEQFF. Here the CDR3 DNA reads TGTGCCAGCAGTGAACTAAATGGTAGCGATGAGCAGTTCTTC.

The table lists this clonotype with a few counts. The chain combines TRBV10-3 with TRBJ1-3; a possible D gene is TRBD1 (5 bases). From germline, CDR1 is ENHRY and CDR2 SYGVKD. V lost 6 bases, J lost 0 bases, and 12 bases lay in between. The length of the CDR3 is 15 residues. CDR3 residues: CAIREDSYSGNTIYF. As DNA, the CDR3 is TGTGCCATCAGAGAAGACAGCTACTCTGGAAACACCATATATTTT.

This clonotype showed up just a few times. The CDR3 DNA reads as TGTGCCAGCAGAAAGGGACAGCACACCGGGGAGCTGTTTTTT. It yields the protein CASRKGQHTGELFF. The V and J genes are TRBV11-3 and TRBJ2-2; 7 bases are a match to TRBD1. Germline CDR1 and CDR2: SGHNT and YENEEA. The length of the CDR3 is 14 residues. With 6 bases clipped from V and 3 bases from J, the junction kept 4 bases outside the gene matches.

The chain links TRBV29-1 to TRBJ2-7, with D possibly being TRBD1 (6 bases). Trimming left V 0 bases short and J 2 bases short, with 11 bases between. The CDR3 totals 14 residues. The germline CDR1 and CDR2 sequences are SQVTM and ANQGSEA. The DNA for the CDR3 is TGCAGCGTTGAAGACAGGGGAGAGACCTACGAGCAGTACTTC. Translation: CSVEDRGETYEQYF.